These 17 T cell receptor beta chains originate from one sample sequenced in a study of cytomegalovirus exposure and HLA in healthy donors (dated by TCRdb to about 2017). The method behind the library was the immunoSEQ multiplex PCR assay. A mixture of 60 forward primers for TCR Vbeta segments and 13 reverse primers for TCR Jbeta segments was used in the multiplex PCR. TCRdb stores this immuneACCESS table with in-frame sequences only. Part of the clones is absent; in the studies checked, under half of the shortfall reflects unresolved V genes, and no reason is known for the rest. This sample is represented by about 89,000 clones; under 85% of them were singletons. Jointly, the top ten make up roughly 2.5% of the sample. The sequenced sample was PBMCs. These receptors were obtained from a man under 40 in good health and CMV-seronegative.

In its sample, this clone was seen a few times. The chain joins TRBV19 to TRBJ1-1; no reliable D call. Trimming took off 6 bases at V and 3 bases at J, with 11 bases between the two ends. Germline CDR1 LNHDA, CDR2 SQIVND (reference sequence). The CDR3 totals 13 residues. The CDR3 reads CASSRNLDTEAFF. CDR3 in DNA: TGTGCCAGTAGCAGGAATCTGGACACTGAAGCTTTCTTT.

The chain has TRBV18 and TRBJ1-1; D gene uncertain. V was trimmed by 4 bases and J by 1 base, leaving 10 bases between them. The germline V gene encodes CDR1 KGHSH and CDR2 LQKENI. The length of the CDR3 is 14 residues. DNA of the CDR3: TGTGCCAGCTCACTCGGAGATTCGAACACTGAAGCTTTCTTT. Residues: CASSLGDSNTEAFF.

The genes are TRBV7-2 and TRBJ1-1; D unclear. In germline, CDR1 is SGHTA, CDR2 FQGNSA. Between the trimmed V and J ends, which lost 3 bases and 4 bases, there was a span of 6 bases. The length of the CDR3 is 12 residues. The CDR3 nucleotides are TGTGCCAGCAGCTTGCGCGGCACTGAAGCTTTCTTT. Translation gives CASSLRGTEAFF.

This chain uses TRBV25-1 with TRBJ1-1, with 7 bases identical to TRBD1. With 8 bases clipped from V and 0 bases from J, the junction kept 6 bases outside the gene matches. This CDR3 is built from 14 residues. Germline V lookup: CDR1 MGHDK, CDR2 SYGVNS. CDR3 coding DNA: TGTGCCAGCCTCCCTACAGGGGTGAACACTGAAGCTTTCTTT. Translation: CASLPTGVNTEAFF.

The gene calls are TRBV7-9 and TRBJ2-1; perhaps TRBD1 as D (5 bases). Germline V gene lookup returns CDR1 SEHNR and CDR2 FQNEAQ (reference sequence). The length of the CDR3 is 14 residues. V dropped 4 bases and J dropped 5 bases, with 12 bases sitting between them. In nucleotides, the CDR3 is TGTGCCAGCAGCTCAGTAGGGGCGGACAATGAGCAGTTCTTC. Encoded protein: CASSSVGADNEQFF.

This clone has a handful of counts. This sequence joins TRBV5-4 and TRBJ1-1; D is unclear. The germline V gene has CDR1 SGHNT and CDR2 YYREEE (reference sequence). V was cut by 0 bases and J by 7 bases, with 10 bases left in between. The CDR3 spans 13 residues. CDR3 sequence (DNA): TGTGCCAGCAGCTTGGGCAATGCGGTTGAAGCTTTCTTT. Protein: CASSLGNAVEAFF.

The rearrangement links TRBV29-1 to TRBJ2-7; the D gene is possibly TRBD1 (6 bases). This CDR3 is built from 12 residues. The germline CDR1 and CDR2 sequences are SQVTM and ANQGSEA. Trimming left V 3 bases short and J 7 bases short, with 13 bases between. The CDR3 DNA is TGCAGCGTTGACGACAGGTCTAGGGAGCAGTACTTC. It is translated as CSVDDRSREQYF.

A single count supports this clone. The chain employs TRBV14 and TRBJ1-2; D possibly corresponds to TRBD1 (5 bases). Trimming pared 1 base from V and 3 bases from J, leaving 15 bases between. This CDR3 has 16 residues. Germline assignment: CDR1 SGHDN and CDR2 FVKESK. The CDR3 region is CASSQGQGLLHYGYTF. DNA of the CDR3: TGTGCCAGCAGCCAAGGCCAGGGCTTACTCCACTATGGCTACACCTTC.

The J gene is TRBJ2-1, the V gene TRBV6-5, with TRBD2 matching 9 bases. The J segment lost 6 bases and the V segment lost 1 base, leaving 1 base of the junction unmatched. The CDR3 is 14 amino acids. Germline-derived CDR1 and CDR2 are MNHEY and SVGAGI. The CDR3 reads CASSYWRGGNEQFF. The CDR3, as DNA: TGTGCCAGCAGTTACTGGCGGGGGGGCAATGAGCAGTTCTTC.

The J gene is TRBJ1-2, the V gene TRBV5-1; TRBD1 matches at 8 bases. This CDR3 has 13 residues. Germline CDR1 is SGHRS and CDR2 is YFSETQ. V dropped 5 bases and J dropped 4; count of bases not matched to a gene: 4. CDR3 sequence reads: CASRTTGGYGYTF. CDR3 sequence (DNA): TGCGCCAGCAGAACTACAGGGGGCTATGGCTACACCTTC.

The chain combines TRBV28 with TRBJ1-1; D is possibly TRBD1 (6 bases). CDR3 length: 16 residues. Germline V gives CDR1 MDHEN, CDR2 SYDVKM. Trimming pared 5 bases from V and 6 bases from J, leaving 22 bases between. The CDR3 DNA follows: TGTGCCAGCAGTCCTGTGGGGGGAGGGGGTCGGGCTGAAGCTTTCTTT. Its protein product is CASSPVGGGGRAEAFF.

The V gene is TRBV5-1, the J gene TRBJ2-7; 7 nucleotides agree with TRBD1. V lost 4 bases and J lost 3; bases outside the gene matches: 16. The germline V gene encodes CDR1 SGHRS and CDR2 YFSETQ. This CDR3 comprises 17 residues. For the CDR3, the DNA is TGCGCCAGCAGCACCGGGACAGCCGGAGCCATAATCTACGAGCAGTACTTC. Translated, it gives CASSTGTAGAIIYEQYF.

The chain uses TRBV7-9 and TRBJ1-1; no clear D. Trimming stripped 0 bases from V and 5 bases from J, with 4 bases between. The length of the CDR3 is 12 residues. Per the germline V gene, CDR1 is SEHNR and CDR2 is FQNEAQ (reference sequence). The CDR3 region is CASSLAQTEAFF. CDR3 in DNA: TGTGCCAGCAGCTTAGCCCAGACTGAAGCTTTCTTT.

The chain uses TRBV7-7 and TRBJ2-5, with 8 positions matching TRBD2. Germline assignment: CDR1 SSHAT and CDR2 FNYEAQ (reference sequence). Trimming cost V 2 bases and J 3 bases; bases outside gene matches: 5. CDR3 length: 15 residues. CDR3 DNA sequence: TGTGCCAGCAGCTTAACGGGGGGGCGAGAAGAGACCCAGTACTTC. It translates to CASSLTGGREETQYF.

The chain carries TRBV10-3 and TRBJ1-6, with a possible D match to TRBD1 (5 bases). The CDR3 has 18 amino acids. Trimming removed 6 bases from V and 0 bases from J, with 18 bases in between. From germline, CDR1 is ENHRY and CDR2 SYGVKD. For the CDR3, the DNA is TGTGCCATCAGGGGGGGTTTGAACCCGAGCTCCTATAATTCACCCCTCCACTTT. Amino acid sequence: CAIRGGLNPSSYNSPLHF.

The gene calls are TRBV18 and TRBJ2-7; 7 bases align to TRBD2. This CDR3 comprises 16 residues. Germline CDR1 KGHSH, CDR2 LQKENI. J lost 4 bases, V lost 2 bases, and 11 bases had no gene match. As DNA, the CDR3 is TGTGCCAGCTCACCAGTGTCGCTAGCGGTCGGGTACGAGCAGTACTTC. Residues: CASSPVSLAVGYEQYF.

This clone was counted a few times. V usage is TRBV2 and J usage is TRBJ1-2; TRBD1 aligns across 8 bases. V lost 1 base to trimming and J lost 7 bases; unmatched junction nucleotides: 5. Germline V CDR1 and CDR2: SNHLY, FYNNEI. CDR3 length equals 14 residues. The CDR3 loop is CASSEEQGVIGYTF. CDR3 DNA sequence: TGTGCCAGCAGTGAAGAACAGGGGGTGATTGGCTACACCTTC.